This section outlines one TCR beta chain sequence together with its context. In the authors' workflow: The assay estimated nucleated cells by amplifying reference gene primers. The table came from immunoSEQ multiplex PCR; TCRdb's copy has only in-frame clones and leaves some out. From that table come the V and J calls and clone size; the DNA was used to work out D and trimming. The sample lists some 240,000 clones; around 87% were seen once. This CDR3 is 14 amino acids long. The germline CDR1 and CDR2 sequences are MNHEY and SVGEGT. Deletions cut 4 bases from V and 2 bases from J, with 9 bases between. The sample comes from a study of blood T cell repertoires in COVID-19. As for the study in general: The origin of the acute and convalescent COVID-19 samples was the United States, Italy and Spain. Sources were T cells, B-cell-depleted T cells, or PBMCs; the material itself was cDNA or gDNA.

The Seattle patients joined while their infection was active and were tracked longitudinally afterward. The chain uses TRBV6-2 or TRBV6-3 and TRBJ1-5; no firm D call. The specimen was peripheral blood. The clonotype comes from a woman aged 55-70 years with COVID-19, enrolled during active disease. The DNA for the CDR3 is TGTGCCAGCAGTTTACCAGGCGGCAATCAGCCCCAGCATTTT. Translation: CASSLPGGNQPQHF.